This TCR beta chain was observed in a study of cytomegalovirus exposure and HLA in healthy donors. Notes on the study in general: One later analysis, an examination of the 100 to 150 validation repertoires, found that first-cohort TCR clusters tended to co-occur in them. The authors enumerated some 170 TCR beta chains as linked to cytomegalovirus. Specificity of three CMV-associated chains for CMV antigens was verified in vitro.

The donors formed part of the approximately 130-subject validation cohort, distinct from the roughly 700-subject first cohort. Repertoires were generated with immunoSEQ multiplex PCR, while TCRdb's copy carries only in-frame clones and drops some. The sample carries about 280,000 clones, 80% to 90% recorded once. On this clone: The antigen is unknown.

The V segment lost 2 bases and the J segment 15 bases; nucleotides outside the gene matches: 5. The CDR3 sequence is 14 residues long. Germline CDR1 and CDR2: SGHTS and YDEGEE. The chain is built from TRBV5-8 and TRBJ2-1, with 16 bases that match TRBD2. The receptor's source is a woman between 18 and 29 years old in good health and CMV-seronegative. Sequencing was carried out using PBMCs. The CDR3 reads CASSLPGLAGGAFF. In nucleotides, the CDR3 is TGTGCCAGCAGCTTACCGGGACTAGCGGGAGGGGCGTTCTTC. The whole variable domain, remainder taken from reference TRBV5-8 and TRBJ2-1, is EAGVTQSPTHLIKTRGQQATLRCSPISGHTSVYWYQQALGLGLQFLLWYDEGEERNRGNFPPRFSGRQFPNYSSELNVNALELEDSALYLCASSLPGLAGGAFFGPGTRLTVL.